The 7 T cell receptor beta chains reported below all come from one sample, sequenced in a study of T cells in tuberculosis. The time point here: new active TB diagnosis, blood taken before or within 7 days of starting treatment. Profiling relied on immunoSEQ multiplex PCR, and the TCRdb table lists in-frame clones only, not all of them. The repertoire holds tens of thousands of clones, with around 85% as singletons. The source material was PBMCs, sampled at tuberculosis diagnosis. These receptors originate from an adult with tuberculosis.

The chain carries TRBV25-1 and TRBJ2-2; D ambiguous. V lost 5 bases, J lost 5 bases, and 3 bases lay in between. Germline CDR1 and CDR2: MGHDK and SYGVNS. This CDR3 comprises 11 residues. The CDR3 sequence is CASSLTGELFF. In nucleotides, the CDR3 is TGTGCCAGCAGTCTGACCGGGGAGCTGTTTTTT.

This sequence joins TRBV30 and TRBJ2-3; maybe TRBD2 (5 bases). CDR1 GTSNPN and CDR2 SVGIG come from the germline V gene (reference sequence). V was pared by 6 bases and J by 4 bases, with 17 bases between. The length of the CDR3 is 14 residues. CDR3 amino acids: CACPSRGVPDTQYF. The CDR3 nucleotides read TGTGCCTGCCCATCACGGGGAGTCCCAGATACGCAGTATTTT.

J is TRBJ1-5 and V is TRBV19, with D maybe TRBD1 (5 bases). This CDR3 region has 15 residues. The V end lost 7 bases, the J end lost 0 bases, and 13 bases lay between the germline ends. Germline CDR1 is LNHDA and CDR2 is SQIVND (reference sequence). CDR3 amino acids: CASIKGGDSNQPQHF. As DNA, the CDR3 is TGTGCCAGTATTAAAGGAGGGGATAGCAATCAGCCCCAGCATTTT.

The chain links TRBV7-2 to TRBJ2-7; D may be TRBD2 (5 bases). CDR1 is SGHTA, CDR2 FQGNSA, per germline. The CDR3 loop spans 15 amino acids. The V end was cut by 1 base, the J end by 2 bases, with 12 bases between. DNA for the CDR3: TGTGCCAGCAGCTTAGGGAGAGGGATAACCTACGAGCAGTACTTC. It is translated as CASSLGRGITYEQYF.

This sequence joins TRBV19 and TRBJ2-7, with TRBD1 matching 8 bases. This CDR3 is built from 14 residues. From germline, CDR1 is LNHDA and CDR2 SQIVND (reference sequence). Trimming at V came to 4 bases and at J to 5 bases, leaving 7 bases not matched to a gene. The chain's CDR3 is CASSTRTGSDEQYF. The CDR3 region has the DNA TGTGCCAGTAGTACAAGGACAGGGAGCGACGAGCAGTACTTC.

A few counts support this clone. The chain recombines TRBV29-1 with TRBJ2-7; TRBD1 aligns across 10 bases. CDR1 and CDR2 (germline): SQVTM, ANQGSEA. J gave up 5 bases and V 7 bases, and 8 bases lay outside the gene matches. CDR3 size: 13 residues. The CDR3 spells CSAPGQGGDEQYF. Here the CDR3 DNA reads TGCAGCGCCCCCGGACAGGGGGGGGACGAGCAGTACTTC.

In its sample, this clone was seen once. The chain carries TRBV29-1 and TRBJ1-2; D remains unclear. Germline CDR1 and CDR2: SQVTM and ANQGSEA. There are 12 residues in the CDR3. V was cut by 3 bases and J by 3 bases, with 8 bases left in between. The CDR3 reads CSVDRWDYGYTF. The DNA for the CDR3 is TGCAGCGTTGACAGGTGGGACTATGGCTACACCTTC.